This TCR beta chain was sequenced for a study of blood T cells in healthy people across ages. With 3 bases clipped from V and 3 bases from J, the junction kept 7 bases outside the gene matches. Germline CDR1 and CDR2: KGHSH and LQKENI. The length of the CDR3 is 15 residues. A J-beta primer mix and a sample-barcoded 5' primer were used in a second PCR of roughly 7 to 12 cycles. A single record per CDR3 protein comes from TCRdb applying MiXCR to the 5' RACE reads. The sample contains about 800,000 distinct CDR3 sequences, about half of which appear only once. The chain carries TRBV18 and TRBJ1-2; 7 nucleotides align to TRBD1. The receptor was isolated from an elderly man in good health. Material for sequencing was blood. In DNA, the CDR3 is TGTGCCAGCTCACCGGGACAGACAGGCTACTATGGCTACACCTTC. This sequence encodes CASSPGQTGYYGYTF.